What follows are 21 T cell receptor beta chains derived from one specimen sequenced in a study of CD8 T cells in ankylosing spondylitis. TCRdb re-analysed the 5' RACE reads in MiXCR, keeping a single row per CDR3 protein. The sample has approximately 25,000 distinct CDR3 sequences, about 17% seen once. Sequencing input: blood. The receptor set was obtained from a male donor with ankylosing spondylitis or in good health (not recorded which).

This clonotype was counted many times. This sequence joins TRBV20-1 and TRBJ2-7, with unresolved D. V was clipped by 1 base and J by 3 bases, with 13 bases between them. Germline loops: CDR1 DFQATT, CDR2 SNEGSKA (reference sequence). This CDR3 contains 14 residues. This CDR3 reads CSARGDTEFYEQYF. CDR3 DNA sequence: TGCAGTGCTAGAGGCGATACAGAGTTCTACGAGCAGTACTTC.

This clonotype was counted many times. The chain employs TRBV7-9 and TRBJ2-2; no firm D call. The CDR3 extends over 14 amino acids. Germline V lookup: CDR1 SEHNR, CDR2 FQNEAQ (reference sequence). V lost 3 bases and J lost 0, with 5 bases in between. CDR3 residues: CASSFQANTGELFF. The CDR3 bases are TGTGCCAGCAGCTTCCAGGCGAACACCGGGGAGCTGTTTTTT.

This clonotype was seen a few times. CDR3: CASSLSGLGSDTQYF. DNA of the CDR3: TGTGCCAGCAGCTTATCGGGACTAGGTAGCGATACGCAGTATTTT. The chain has TRBV7-2 and TRBJ2-3; 8 bases are shared with TRBD2. Germline loops: CDR1 SGHTA, CDR2 FQGNSA. The CDR3 covers 15 residues. J gave up 6 bases and V 2 bases, and 7 bases lay outside the gene matches.

This clonotype was counted many times. The V call is TRBV20-1, the J call TRBJ2-3; D might be TRBD2 (6 bases). Germline V gene data show CDR1 as DFQATT and CDR2 as SNEGSKA (reference sequence). Trimming took 0 bases from V and 3 from J, leaving 16 bases between them. This CDR3 has 16 amino acids. The CDR3 spells CSARDGASEVTDTQYF. The CDR3 DNA reads as TGCAGTGCTAGAGATGGGGCTAGCGAAGTAACAGATACGCAGTATTTT.

This clonotype has only a few counts. V and J are TRBV5-6 and TRBJ2-5; 11 bases fit TRBD2. The CDR3 has 14 residues. Germline CDR1 is SGHDT and CDR2 is YYEEEE. V lost 8 bases, J lost 5 bases, and 8 bases stayed unmatched. CDR3 sequence (DNA): TGTGCCAGTCAGACTAGCGGGACGCAGGAGACCCAGTACTTC. Its translation is CASQTSGTQETQYF.

This clonotype was observed a handful of times. The chain uses TRBV5-1 and TRBJ2-1; D is unresolved. The V end was cut by 0 bases, the J end by 7 bases, with 8 bases between. Per the germline V gene, CDR1 is SGHRS and CDR2 is YFSETQ. The CDR3 has 13 amino acids. The CDR3 nucleotides read TGCGCCAGCAGCTTGGCCTACGGGAATGAGCAGTTCTTC. Residues: CASSLAYGNEQFF.

The chain has TRBV5-1 and TRBJ1-4; TRBD1 aligns across 8 bases. V shed 3 bases, J shed 8 bases, and the junction held 9 bases outside the gene matches. CDR1 and CDR2 (germline): SGHRS, YFSETQ. The CDR3 is 15 residues long. The CDR3 DNA follows: TGCGCCAGCAGCTCCCGAGGACAGGGAACGGAAAAACTGTTTTTT. Translation: CASSSRGQGTEKLFF.

The chain carries TRBV6-2 or TRBV6-3 and TRBJ1-5; tentatively, D is TRBD1 (5 bases). The germline gives CDR1 MNHEY, CDR2 SVGEGT. With 5 bases removed from V and 10 bases from J, the gap between germline ends came to 15 bases. The CDR3 is made up of 13 amino acids. Here the CDR3 DNA reads TGTGCCAGCAGTCGACAGAGCCATAAACCCCAGCATTTT. It translates to CASSRQSHKPQHF.

The J gene is TRBJ1-1, the V gene TRBV6-2 or TRBV6-3; 10 bases are shared with TRBD1. The CDR3 loop spans 17 amino acids. The V gene end was trimmed by 1 base and the J gene end by 1 base; junction bases not matched to a gene: 6. The V gene's germline CDR1 is MNHEY and CDR2 SVGEGT. The CDR3 nucleotides are TGTGCCAGCAGTTACTTCCGGGACAGGGGTTCGAACACTGAAGCTTTCTTT. Protein sequence: CASSYFRDRGSNTEAFF.

This clonotype was detected many times. CDR3 coding DNA: TGTGCCAGCAGCTTTGCCTTTATAGGGGATGAGCAGTTCTTC. Residues: CASSFAFIGDEQFF. This chain joins TRBV7-9 and TRBJ2-1, with a tentative D call TRBD1 (5 bases). The germline V and J ends were trimmed by 3 bases and 8 bases, with 14 bases remaining between them. The CDR3 has 14 residues. Germline CDR1 SEHNR, CDR2 FQNEAQ (reference sequence).

This clonotype was picked up many times. The chain recombines TRBV28 with TRBJ2-7; D is uncertain. The CDR3 is made up of 14 amino acids. The V end lost 7 bases, the J end lost 0 bases, and 13 bases lay between the germline ends. The germline V gene has CDR1 MDHEN and CDR2 SYDVKM. Here the CDR3 DNA reads TGTGCCAGCAATGACTTCCTGAGCTCCTACGAGCAGTACTTC. Protein product: CASNDFLSSYEQYF.

This clonotype was found many times. The gene calls are TRBV7-2 and TRBJ2-1, with D perhaps TRBD1 or TRBD2 (6 bases each). Germline V CDR1 and CDR2: SGHTA, FQGNSA. Trimming removed 7 bases from V and 9 bases from J, with 13 bases in between. The CDR3 has 12 residues. CDR3 loop: CASTLGGTEQFF. In DNA form, the CDR3 reads TGTGCCAGCACCCTAGGGGGGACTGAGCAGTTCTTC.

This clonotype was seen a few times. The chain links TRBV2 to TRBJ2-7, with D possibly TRBD2 on 5 matching bases. Trimming left V 4 bases short and J 0 bases short, with 16 bases between. CDR1 and CDR2 from the germline V gene are SNHLY and FYNNEI. The CDR3 runs 16 residues. CDR3 amino acids: CASSVRKRTRSYEQYF. The CDR3, as DNA: TGTGCCAGCAGTGTGAGGAAGCGGACCCGCTCCTACGAGCAGTACTTC.

The table lists this clonotype with a few counts. The genes are TRBV10-3 and TRBJ2-7; TRBD2 matches at 9 bases. In germline, CDR1 is ENHRY, CDR2 SYGVKD. Unmatched junction bases numbered 12, after V lost 7 bases and J lost 5 bases. CDR3 length: 15 amino acids. CDR3 DNA: TGTGCCATCAAGACAGCGGGAGGCCCTTATGACGAGCAGTACTTC. Translating it yields CAIKTAGGPYDEQYF.

In its sample, this clonotype was seen many times. The gene calls are TRBV5-1 and TRBJ2-2; maybe TRBD1 (5 bases). CDR3 length: 15 residues. Germline assignment: CDR1 SGHRS and CDR2 YFSETQ. V shed 0 bases and J shed 1 base, with 7 bases lying between them. The CDR3 DNA follows: TGCGCCAGCAGCTTGGGGACATTGAACACCGGGGAGCTGTTTTTT. Translation: CASSLGTLNTGELFF.

The chain recombines TRBV2 with TRBJ2-2, with D tentatively TRBD2 (5 bases). Trimming removed 5 bases at V and 4 bases at J, with 20 bases between. Germline values: CDR1 SNHLY, CDR2 FYNNEI. The CDR3 is 17 residues long. Written as DNA, the CDR3 is TGTGCCAGCAGTCTAAAAGGGAGTAGCGTCGCCACCGGGGAGCTGTTTTTT. Protein sequence: CASSLKGSSVATGELFF.

In this sample, this clonotype turned up a few times. The chain combines TRBV7-2 with TRBJ1-6, with a tentative D call TRBD1 (6 bases). V was cut by 5 bases and J by 10 bases, with 18 bases left in between. Germline-derived CDR1 and CDR2 are SGHTA and FQGNSA. This CDR3 has 15 amino acids. The CDR3 DNA reads as TGTGCCAGCAGCACTACACAGGGAGGAGGATCACCCCTCCACTTT. This encodes CASSTTQGGGSPLHF.

In its sample, this clonotype ranks as medium-sized. The chain links TRBV20-1 to TRBJ2-1; D may match TRBD1 or TRBD2 (5 bases each). The CDR3 runs to 15 residues. Trimming removed 6 bases from V and 6 bases from J, with 21 bases in between. Germline V gene lookup returns CDR1 DFQATT and CDR2 SNEGSKA (reference sequence). CDR3 in DNA: TGCAGTGCCCAACCTTCAGGGACCCAGGGCAATGAGCAGTTCTTC. Translating it yields CSAQPSGTQGNEQFF.

This clonotype came up many times. This sequence joins TRBV7-9 and TRBJ2-1; unclear D gene. Germline values: CDR1 SEHNR, CDR2 FQNEAQ (reference sequence). V lost 5 bases, J lost 6 bases, and 11 bases lay in between. The CDR3 spans 13 residues. CDR3 coding DNA: TGTGCCAGCAGCCCCGACACCACCAATGAGCAGTTCTTC. Its protein is CASSPDTTNEQFF.

The chain couples TRBV4-2 to TRBJ2-2; 15 positions agree with TRBD2. Germline assignment: CDR1 LGHNA and CDR2 YNFKEQ. Unmatched junction bases numbered 12, after V lost 4 bases and J lost 6 bases. The CDR3 contains 19 residues. This chain's CDR3 is CASSPWTSGGVRNAGELFF. The CDR3 DNA follows: TGTGCCAGCAGCCCATGGACTAGCGGGGGGGTTCGCAACGCCGGGGAGCTGTTTTTT.

The rearrangement links TRBV2 to TRBJ2-2; D is possibly TRBD1 (5 bases). From germline, CDR1 is SNHLY and CDR2 FYNNEI. V lost 6 bases, J lost 1 base, and 9 bases lay in between. CDR3 size: 14 residues. CDR3 region: CASRAGQNTGELFF. In DNA, the CDR3 is TGTGCCAGCAGGGCAGGACAGAACACCGGGGAGCTGTTTTTT.